Following are 8 T cell receptor beta chains from one sample sequenced in a study of CD8 T cells in Susac syndrome. Reverse transcription of 0.5 to 1 ug RNA was performed with random hexamers. TCRdb processed the immunoSEQ multiplex PCR reads anew with MiXCR; each CDR3 protein has one entry. Among 90,000 to 150,000 distinct CDR3 sequences listed, 94% were seen once. Sequencing input: CD4+ T cells from PBMCs. The receptors were gathered from a human donor in good health.

The chain combines TRBV19 with TRBJ1-5, with D tentatively TRBD1 (5 bases). V was shortened by 7 bases and J by 1 base, with 11 bases between the two germline ends. The length of the CDR3 is 14 residues. From germline, CDR1 is LNHDA and CDR2 SQIVND (reference sequence). The CDR3 loop reads CASKLGPSNQPQHF. The CDR3 DNA sequence: TGTGCCAGTAAGTTGGGGCCCAGCAATCAGCCCCAGCATTTT. Full variable domain (remainder filled in from reference TRBV19 and TRBJ1-5): DGGITQSPKYLFRKEGQNVTLSCEQNLNHDAMYWYRQDPGQGLRLIYYSQIVNDFQKGDIAEGYSVSREKKESFPLTVTSAQKNPTAFYLCASKLGPSNQPQHFGDGTRLSIL.

V gene TRBV7-9 combines with J gene TRBJ1-1; D ambiguous. The CDR3 has 15 residues. CDR1 SEHNR and CDR2 FQNEAQ come from the germline V gene (reference sequence). Trimming left V 0 bases short and J 2 bases short, with 10 bases between. The CDR3 region is CASSLASGGNTEAFF. The CDR3 DNA reads TGTGCCAGCAGCTTAGCGTCAGGTGGTAACACTGAAGCTTTCTTT.

This chain joins TRBV4-2 and TRBJ2-2, with TRBD2 as a possible D gene (5 bases). V was cut by 1 base and J by 2 bases, with 8 bases left in between. Germline-derived CDR1 and CDR2 are LGHNA and YNFKEQ. The CDR3 length is 15 residues. The CDR3 DNA is TGTGCCAGCAGCCAAGTTGGACTTAACACCGGGGAGCTGTTTTTT. Translating gives CASSQVGLNTGELFF.

This chain connects TRBV4-1 to TRBJ2-5; D might be TRBD1 or TRBD2, each matching 5 bases. V was trimmed by 1 base and J by 5 bases, leaving 11 bases between them. The CDR3 contains 14 residues. CDR1 MGHRA and CDR2 YSYEKL come from the germline V gene. This chain's CDR3 is CASSQGDAEETQYF. CDR3 bases: TGCGCCAGCAGCCAAGGGGACGCGGAGGAGACCCAGTACTTC.

V gene TRBV20-1 combines with J gene TRBJ2-5; D might be TRBD1 (6 bases). The V gene lost 5 bases and the J gene lost 1 base, with 17 bases spanning the gap. The CDR3 consists of 15 residues. Germline assignment: CDR1 DFQATT and CDR2 SNEGSKA (reference sequence). CDR3 protein: CSARARGAPQETQYF. The CDR3 DNA sequence: TGCAGTGCTCGTGCCAGGGGCGCTCCCCAAGAGACCCAGTACTTC.

In this sample, this clonotype turned up once. V and J are TRBV20-1 and TRBJ1-2, with a tentative D call TRBD1 (6 bases). CDR3 size: 12 residues. V was cut by 6 bases and J by 8 bases, with 16 bases left in between. CDR1 and CDR2 (germline): DFQATT, SNEGSKA (reference sequence). The CDR3 loop reads CSADTGLSGYTF. The CDR3 DNA reads as TGCAGTGCCGACACAGGGTTAAGCGGCTACACCTTC.

The chain recombines TRBV29-1 with TRBJ1-3; unclear D gene. Trimming pared 7 bases from V and 2 bases from J, leaving 15 bases between. The CDR3 extends over 14 amino acids. CDR1 is SQVTM and CDR2 is ANQGSEA in the germline V gene. CDR3 sequence (DNA): TGCAGCGCCTCAAATGCTGGGGCTGGAAACACCATATATTTT. Translated, it gives CSASNAGAGNTIYF.

V gene TRBV12-3 or TRBV12-4 combines with J gene TRBJ2-2, with unresolved D. The ends were cut back, 1 base at V and 6 bases at J, with 6 bases in the middle. The CDR3 runs to 13 residues. CDR3 loop: CASSLGGPGELFF. The CDR3 DNA is TGTGCCAGCAGTTTAGGAGGCCCCGGGGAGCTGTTTTTT.